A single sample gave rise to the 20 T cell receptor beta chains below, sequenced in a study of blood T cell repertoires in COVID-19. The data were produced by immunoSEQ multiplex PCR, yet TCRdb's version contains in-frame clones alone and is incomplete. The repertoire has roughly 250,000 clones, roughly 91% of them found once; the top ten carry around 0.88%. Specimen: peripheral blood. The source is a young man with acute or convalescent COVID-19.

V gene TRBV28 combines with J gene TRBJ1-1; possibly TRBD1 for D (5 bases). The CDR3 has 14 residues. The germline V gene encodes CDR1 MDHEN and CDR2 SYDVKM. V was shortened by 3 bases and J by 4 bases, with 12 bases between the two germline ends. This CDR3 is CASSFLGVGTEAFF. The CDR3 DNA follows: TGTGCCAGCAGTTTTTTAGGGGTTGGCACTGAAGCTTTCTTT.

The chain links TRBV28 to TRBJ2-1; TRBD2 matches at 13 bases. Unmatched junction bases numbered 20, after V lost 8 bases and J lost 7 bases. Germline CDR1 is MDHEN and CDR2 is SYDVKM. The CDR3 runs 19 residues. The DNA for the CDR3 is TGTGCCAGCCGGAATTCCGGACTAGCGGGGGCCTCTCGGGGGAATGAGCAGTTCTTC. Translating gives CASRNSGLAGASRGNEQFF.

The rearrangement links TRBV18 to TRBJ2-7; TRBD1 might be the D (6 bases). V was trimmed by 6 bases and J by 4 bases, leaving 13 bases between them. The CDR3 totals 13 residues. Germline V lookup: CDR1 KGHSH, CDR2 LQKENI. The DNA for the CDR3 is TGTGCCAGCTCCCCGGGACAAGATTACGAGCAGTACTTC. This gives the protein CASSPGQDYEQYF.

CDR3 nucleotides: TGTGCCACCAACCTCGGTTTTTATTACGAGCAGTACTTC. This gives the protein CATNLGFYYEQYF. The chain has TRBV6-5 and TRBJ2-7, with D uncertain. In germline, CDR1 is MNHEY, CDR2 SVGAGI. CDR3 length equals 13 residues. V was clipped by 10 bases and J by 4 bases, with 17 bases between them.

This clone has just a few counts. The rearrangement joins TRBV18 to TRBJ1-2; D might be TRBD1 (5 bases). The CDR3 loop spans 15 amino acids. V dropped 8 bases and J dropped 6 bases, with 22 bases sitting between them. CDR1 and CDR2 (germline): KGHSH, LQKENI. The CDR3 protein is CASTGKTGSLDGYTF. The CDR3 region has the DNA TGTGCCAGCACAGGAAAAACAGGTTCTCTGGATGGCTACACCTTC.

CDR3 coding DNA: TGTGCCAGTACCTTTGGGACAGGGGGCACTGAAGCTTTCTTT. Translation gives CASTFGTGGTEAFF. J is TRBJ1-1 and V is TRBV19, with 11 bases identical to TRBD1. The CDR3 extends over 14 amino acids. CDR1 is LNHDA, CDR2 SQIVND, per germline (reference sequence). Losses at the gene ends were 7 bases for V and 4 bases for J; bases not matched to a gene: 5. Complete variable domain (other parts from reference TRBV19 and TRBJ1-1): DGGITQSPKYLFRKEGQNVTLSCEQNLNHDAMYWYRQDPGQGLRLIYYSQIVNDFQKGDIAEGYSVSREKKESFPLTVTSAQKNPTAFYLCASTFGTGGTEAFFGQGTRLTVV.

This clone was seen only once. The CDR3 nucleotides are TGTGCCAGCGGTCGACTAGCGGGAGGGGACAATGAGCAGTTCTTC. This gives the protein CASGRLAGGDNEQFF. The chain couples TRBV6-5 to TRBJ2-1, with 14 nucleotides matching TRBD2. Unmatched junction bases numbered 5, after V lost 8 bases and J lost 5 bases. The CDR3 has 15 residues. Germline loops: CDR1 MNHEY, CDR2 SVGAGI.

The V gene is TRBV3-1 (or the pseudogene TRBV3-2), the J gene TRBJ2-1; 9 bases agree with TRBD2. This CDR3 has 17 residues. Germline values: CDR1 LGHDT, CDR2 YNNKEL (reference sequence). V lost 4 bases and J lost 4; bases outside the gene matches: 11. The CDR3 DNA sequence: TGTGCCAGCAGCCCACAAAGTAACAGCGGGAGGTACAATGAGCAGTTCTTC. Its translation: CASSPQSNSGRYNEQFF.

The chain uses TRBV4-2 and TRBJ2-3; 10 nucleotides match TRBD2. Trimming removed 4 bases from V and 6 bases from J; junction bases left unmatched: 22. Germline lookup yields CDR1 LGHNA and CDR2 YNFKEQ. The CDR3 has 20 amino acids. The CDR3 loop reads CASSPRIGLAGEGSADTQYF. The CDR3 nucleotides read TGTGCCAGCAGCCCCAGGATAGGCCTAGCGGGAGAAGGAAGTGCGGATACGCAGTATTTT.

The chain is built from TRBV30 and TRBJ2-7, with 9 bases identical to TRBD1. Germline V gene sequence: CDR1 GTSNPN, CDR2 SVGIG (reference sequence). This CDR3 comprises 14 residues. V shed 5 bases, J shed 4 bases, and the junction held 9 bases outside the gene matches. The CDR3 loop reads CAWVGQGPIYEQYF. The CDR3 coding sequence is TGTGCCTGGGTAGGACAGGGGCCCATATACGAGCAGTACTTC.

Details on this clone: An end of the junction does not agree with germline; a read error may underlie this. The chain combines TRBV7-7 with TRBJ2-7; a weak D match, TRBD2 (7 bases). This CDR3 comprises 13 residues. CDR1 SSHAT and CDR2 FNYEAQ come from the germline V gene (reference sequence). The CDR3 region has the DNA TGTGCTAGCAGCCGGGGGGCCGACCACGAGCAGTACTTC. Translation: CASSRGADHEQYF.

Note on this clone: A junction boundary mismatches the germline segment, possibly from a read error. The DNA for the CDR3 is TGTGCCAGCAGTTACTTCTCGGGACTCCTAGTCTTC. Its translation is CASSYFSGLLVF. V is TRBV6-6 and J is TRBJ2-7; tentatively, D is TRBD2 (6 bases). The CDR3 has 12 residues. Per germline, CDR1 MNHNY and CDR2 SVGAGI (reference sequence).

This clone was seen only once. CDR3 in amino acids: CASSAGTGYGYGYTF. CDR3 nucleotide sequence: TGTGCCAGCAGCGCGGGGACAGGGTACGGCTATGGCTACACCTTC. The V call is TRBV9, the J call TRBJ1-2; 9 positions agree with TRBD1. The CDR3 covers 15 residues. Germline-derived CDR1 and CDR2 are SGDLS and YYNGEE. After removal of 3 bases from V and 4 bases from J, the junction contained 7 bases not matched to a gene.

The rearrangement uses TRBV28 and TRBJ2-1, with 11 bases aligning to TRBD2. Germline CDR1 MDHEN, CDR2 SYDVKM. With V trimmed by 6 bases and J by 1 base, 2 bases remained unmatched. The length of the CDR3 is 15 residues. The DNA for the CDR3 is TGTGCCAGCAGAGGGACTAGCGGATCCTACAATGAGCAGTTCTTC. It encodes CASRGTSGSYNEQFF.

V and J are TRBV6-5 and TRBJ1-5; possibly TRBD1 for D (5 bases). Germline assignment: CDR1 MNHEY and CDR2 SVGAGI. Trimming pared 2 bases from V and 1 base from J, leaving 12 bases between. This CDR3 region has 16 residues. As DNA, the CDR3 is TGTGCCAGCAGTTACCGGGGGGGTGGGAGCAATCAGCCCCAGCATTTT. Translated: CASSYRGGGSNQPQHF.

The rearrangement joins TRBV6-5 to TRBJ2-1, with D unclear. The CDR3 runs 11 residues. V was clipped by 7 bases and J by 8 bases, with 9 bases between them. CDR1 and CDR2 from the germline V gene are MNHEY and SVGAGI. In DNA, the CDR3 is TGTGCCAGCACCCTCGGGTATGAGCAGTTCTTC. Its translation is CASTLGYEQFF.

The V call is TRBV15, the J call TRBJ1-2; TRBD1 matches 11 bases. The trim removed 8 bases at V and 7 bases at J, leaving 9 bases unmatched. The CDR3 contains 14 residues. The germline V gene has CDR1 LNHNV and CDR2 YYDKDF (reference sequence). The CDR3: CATGGQGALSGYTF. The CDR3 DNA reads TGTGCCACCGGCGGACAGGGGGCGCTTTCTGGCTACACCTTC.

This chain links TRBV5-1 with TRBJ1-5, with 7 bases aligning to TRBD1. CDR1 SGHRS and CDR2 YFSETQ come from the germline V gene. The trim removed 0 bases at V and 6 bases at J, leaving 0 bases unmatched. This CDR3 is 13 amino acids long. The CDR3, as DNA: TGCGCCAGCAGCTTGGGGACAGGTCAGCCCCAGCATTTT. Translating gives CASSLGTGQPQHF. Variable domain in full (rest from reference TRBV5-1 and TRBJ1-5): KAGVTQTPRYLIKTRGQQVTLSCSPISGHRSVSWYQQTPGQGLQFLFEYFSETQRNKGNFPGRFSGRQFSNSRSEMNVSTLELGDSALYLCASSLGTGQPQHFGDGTRLSIL.

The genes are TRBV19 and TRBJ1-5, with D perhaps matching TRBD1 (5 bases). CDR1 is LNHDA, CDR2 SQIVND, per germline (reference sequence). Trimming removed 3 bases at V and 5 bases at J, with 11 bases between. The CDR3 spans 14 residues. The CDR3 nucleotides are TGTGCCAGTAGTATGACAGTGGGTCATCAGCCCCAGCATTTT. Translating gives CASSMTVGHQPQHF.

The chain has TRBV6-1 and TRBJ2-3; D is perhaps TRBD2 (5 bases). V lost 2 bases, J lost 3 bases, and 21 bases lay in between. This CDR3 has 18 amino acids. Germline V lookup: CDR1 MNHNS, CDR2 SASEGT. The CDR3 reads CASSEIKGSPDRTDTQYF. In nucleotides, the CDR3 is TGTGCCAGCAGTGAAATAAAAGGGAGTCCGGACCGGACAGATACGCAGTATTTT.